This T cell receptor (beta chain) is from a study of shared clonotypes between healthy human individuals. Original processing methods: Filtering of immunoSEQ junctional sequences could not match full-length read filtering. Clones were sequenced by immunoSEQ multiplex PCR, and TCRdb holds only the in-frame ones, with some missing. V, J and clone size are taken as reported in that table, and D and trimming were inferred from the DNA itself. The sample consists of around 2.3 million clones, 90% to 96% of them appearing once. The split of CD4+ cells yielded CD45RA+ naive and CD45RA-negative memory subsets. This clone has a single count. Its antigen is unidentified. The same CDR3 can be traced to other DNA sequences in this sample. General study results and limits: Naive subsets, compared against memory subsets, generally had larger estimated richness values.

The germline CDR1 and CDR2 sequences are SGHRS and YFSETQ. The CDR3 spans 14 residues. Trimming took 0 bases from V and 3 from J, leaving 7 bases between them. This rearrangement joins TRBV5-1 to TRBJ1-3; weak D call: TRBD1 (5 bases). The sequence was collected from a man between 18 and 29 years old in good health. The specimen was naive CD4+ T cells sorted from blood. Subset given: CD45RA+ positively selected. The CDR3 region is CASSLVGVGNTIYF. In DNA form, the CDR3 reads TGCGCCAGCAGCTTGGTAGGGGTTGGAAACACCATATATTTT.